This T cell receptor (beta chain) stems from a study of cytomegalovirus exposure and HLA in healthy donors. Germline CDR1 is PRHDT and CDR2 is FYEKMQ (reference sequence). The CDR3 spans 14 residues. Trimming removed 5 bases from V and 3 bases from J; junction bases left unmatched: 4. TCRdb's table, derived via immunoSEQ multiplex PCR, lists solely in-frame clones and lacks some. The sample has roughly 150,000 clones, more than 70% seen once. The clonotype comes from a man aged 25-45 years in good health and CMV-seropositive. The material sequenced was PBMCs. The rearrangement joins TRBV13 to TRBJ2-7; 10 bases are a match to TRBD2. The CDR3 bases are TGTGCCAGCAGCCGAAGGACTAGCGGCTACGAGCAGTACTTC. Translating it yields CASSRRTSGYEQYF.